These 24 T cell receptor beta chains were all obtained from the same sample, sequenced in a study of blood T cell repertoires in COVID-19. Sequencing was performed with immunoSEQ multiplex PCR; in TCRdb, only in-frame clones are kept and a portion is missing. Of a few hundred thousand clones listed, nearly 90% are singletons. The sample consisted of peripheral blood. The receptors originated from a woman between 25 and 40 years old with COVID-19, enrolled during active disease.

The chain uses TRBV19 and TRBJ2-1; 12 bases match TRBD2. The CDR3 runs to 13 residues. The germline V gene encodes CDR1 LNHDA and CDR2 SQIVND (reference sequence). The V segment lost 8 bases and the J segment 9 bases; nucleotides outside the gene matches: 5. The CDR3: CASRTSGVIEQFF. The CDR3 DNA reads TGTGCCAGTCGGACTAGCGGGGTTATTGAGCAGTTCTTC.

CDR3 in DNA: TGTGCCAGCTCACCACGAGGAGTACTCAGCGGGGGATACGAGCAGTACTTC. Protein product: CASSPRGVLSGGYEQYF. The chain is built from TRBV18 and TRBJ2-7; 8 bases match TRBD2. Germline CDR1 is KGHSH and CDR2 is LQKENI. The CDR3 contains 17 residues. Trimming removed 1 base from V and 4 bases from J; junction bases left unmatched: 12. Full variable domain (missing parts from reference TRBV18 and TRBJ2-7): NAGVMQNPRHLVRRRGQEARLRCSPMKGHSHVYWYRQLPEEGLKFMVYLQKENIIDESGMPKERFSAEFPKEGPSILRIQQVVRGDSAAYFCASSPRGVLSGGYEQYFGPGTRLTVT.

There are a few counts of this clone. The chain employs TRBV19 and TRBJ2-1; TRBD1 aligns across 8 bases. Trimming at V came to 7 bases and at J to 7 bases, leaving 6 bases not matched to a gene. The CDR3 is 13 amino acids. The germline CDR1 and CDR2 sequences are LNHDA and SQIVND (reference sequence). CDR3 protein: CASTPDRVNEQFF. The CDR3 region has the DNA TGTGCCAGTACCCCGGACAGGGTGAATGAGCAGTTCTTC.

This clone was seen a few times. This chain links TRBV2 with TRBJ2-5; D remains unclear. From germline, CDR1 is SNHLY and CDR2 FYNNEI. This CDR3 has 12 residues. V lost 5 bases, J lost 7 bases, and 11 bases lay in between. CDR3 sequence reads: CASSPIEATQYF. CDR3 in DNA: TGTGCCAGCAGTCCAATTGAGGCGACCCAGTACTTC.

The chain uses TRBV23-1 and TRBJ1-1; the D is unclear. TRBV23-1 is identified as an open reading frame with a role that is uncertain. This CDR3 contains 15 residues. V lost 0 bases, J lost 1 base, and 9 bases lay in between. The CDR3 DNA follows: TGCGCCAGCAGTCAATCACGGGTCGCGAACACTGAAGCTTTCTTT. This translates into CASSQSRVANTEAFF.

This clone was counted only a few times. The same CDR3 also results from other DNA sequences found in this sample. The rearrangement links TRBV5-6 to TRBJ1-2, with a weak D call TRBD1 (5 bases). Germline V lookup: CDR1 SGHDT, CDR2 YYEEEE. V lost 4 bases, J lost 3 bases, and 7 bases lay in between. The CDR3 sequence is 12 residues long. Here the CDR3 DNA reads TGTGCCAGCAGCCCGGGGGACTATGGCTACACCTTC. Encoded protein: CASSPGDYGYTF.

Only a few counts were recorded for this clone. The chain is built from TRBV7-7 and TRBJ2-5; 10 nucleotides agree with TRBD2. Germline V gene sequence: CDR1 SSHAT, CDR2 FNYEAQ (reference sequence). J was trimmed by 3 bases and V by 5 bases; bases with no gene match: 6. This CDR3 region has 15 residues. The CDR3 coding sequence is TGTGCCAGCAGCCCCCTAGCGGGGGTAAAAGAGACCCAGTACTTC. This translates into CASSPLAGVKETQYF.

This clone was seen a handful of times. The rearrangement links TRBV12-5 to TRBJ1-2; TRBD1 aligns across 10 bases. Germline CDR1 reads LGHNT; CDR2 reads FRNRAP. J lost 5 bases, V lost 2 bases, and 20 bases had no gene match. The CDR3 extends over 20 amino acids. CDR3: CASGLKSIVGTGVRGYGYTF. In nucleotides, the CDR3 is TGTGCTAGTGGTTTGAAGTCCATAGTCGGGACAGGGGTGAGGGGATATGGCTACACCTTC. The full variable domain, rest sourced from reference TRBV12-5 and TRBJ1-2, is DARVTQTPRHKVTEMGQEVTMRCQPILGHNTVFWYRQTMMQGLELLAYFRNRAPLDDSGMPKDRFSAEMPDATLATLKIQPSEPRDSAVYFCASGLKSIVGTGVRGYGYTFGSGTRLTVV.

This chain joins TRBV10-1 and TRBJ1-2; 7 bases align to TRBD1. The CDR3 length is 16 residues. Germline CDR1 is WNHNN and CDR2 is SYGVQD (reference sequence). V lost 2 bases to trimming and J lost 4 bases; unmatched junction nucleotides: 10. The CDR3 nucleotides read TGCGCCAGCAGTGAGCTCAAGCACCGGGACAGCTATGGCTACACCTTC. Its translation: CASSELKHRDSYGYTF.

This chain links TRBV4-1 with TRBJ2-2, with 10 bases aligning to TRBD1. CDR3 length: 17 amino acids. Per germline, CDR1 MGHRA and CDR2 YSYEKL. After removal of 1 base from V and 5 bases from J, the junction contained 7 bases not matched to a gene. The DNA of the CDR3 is TGCGCCAGCAGCCAAGCCGGGACAGGGGTCGAAACCGGGGAGCTGTTTTTT. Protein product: CASSQAGTGVETGELFF.

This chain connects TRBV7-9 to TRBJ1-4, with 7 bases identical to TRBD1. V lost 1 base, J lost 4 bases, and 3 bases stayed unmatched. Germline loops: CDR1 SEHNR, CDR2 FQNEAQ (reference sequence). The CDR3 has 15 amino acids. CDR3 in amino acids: CASSLEQGNNEKLFF. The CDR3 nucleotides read TGTGCCAGCAGCTTAGAACAGGGGAATAATGAAAAACTGTTTTTT.

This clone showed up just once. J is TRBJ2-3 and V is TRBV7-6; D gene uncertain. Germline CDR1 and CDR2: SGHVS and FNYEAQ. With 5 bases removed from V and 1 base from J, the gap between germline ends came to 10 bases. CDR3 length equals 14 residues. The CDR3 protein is CASSRVIGTDTQYF. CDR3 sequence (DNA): TGTGCCAGCAGCCGCGTAATTGGCACAGATACGCAGTATTTT.

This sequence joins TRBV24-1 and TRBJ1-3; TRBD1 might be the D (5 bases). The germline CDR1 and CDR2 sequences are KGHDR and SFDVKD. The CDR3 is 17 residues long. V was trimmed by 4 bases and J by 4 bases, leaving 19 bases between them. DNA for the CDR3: TGTGCCACCAGTGAACACAGGAAGATCGAATCAGGAAACACCATATATTTT. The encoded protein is CATSEHRKIESGNTIYF.

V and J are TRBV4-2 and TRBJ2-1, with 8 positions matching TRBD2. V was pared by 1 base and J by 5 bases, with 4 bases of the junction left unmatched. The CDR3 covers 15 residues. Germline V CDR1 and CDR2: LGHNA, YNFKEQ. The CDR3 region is CASSQGSGGHNEQFF. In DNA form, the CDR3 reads TGTGCCAGCAGCCAAGGAAGCGGGGGCCACAATGAGCAGTTCTTC.

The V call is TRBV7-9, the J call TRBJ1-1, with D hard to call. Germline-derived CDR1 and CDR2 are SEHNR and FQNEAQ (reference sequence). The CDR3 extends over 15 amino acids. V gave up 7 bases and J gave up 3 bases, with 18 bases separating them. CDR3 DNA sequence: TGTGCCAGCACCTTTTTTGTCGGAGAAGACACTGAAGCTTTCTTT. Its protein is CASTFFVGEDTEAFF.

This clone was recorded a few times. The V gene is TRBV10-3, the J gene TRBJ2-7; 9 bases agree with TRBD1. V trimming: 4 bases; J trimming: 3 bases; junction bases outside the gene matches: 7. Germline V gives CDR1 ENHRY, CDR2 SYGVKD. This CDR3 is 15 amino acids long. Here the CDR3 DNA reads TGTGCCATCAGTGCTCTTGTGGGACAGGGCTACGAGCAGTACTTC. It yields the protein CAISALVGQGYEQYF.

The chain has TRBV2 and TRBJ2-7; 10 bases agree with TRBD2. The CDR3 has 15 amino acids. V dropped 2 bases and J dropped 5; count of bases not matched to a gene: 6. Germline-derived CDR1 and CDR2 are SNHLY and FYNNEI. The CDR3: CASSESGGARNEQYF. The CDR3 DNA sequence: TGTGCCAGCAGTGAAAGCGGGGGGGCCAGGAACGAGCAGTACTTC. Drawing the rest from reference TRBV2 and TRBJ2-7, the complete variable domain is EPEVTQTPSHQVTQMGQEVILRCVPISNHLYFYWYRQILGQKVEFLVSFYNNEISEKSEIFDDQFSVERPDGSNFTLKIRSTKLEDSAMYFCASSESGGARNEQYFGPGTRLTVT.

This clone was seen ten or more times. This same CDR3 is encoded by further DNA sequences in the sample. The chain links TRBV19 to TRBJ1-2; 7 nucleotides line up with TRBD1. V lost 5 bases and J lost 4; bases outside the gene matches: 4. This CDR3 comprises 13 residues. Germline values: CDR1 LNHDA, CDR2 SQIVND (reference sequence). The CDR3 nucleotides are TGTGCCAGTAGTCCGGGGACAGTCTATGGCTACACCTTC. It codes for CASSPGTVYGYTF. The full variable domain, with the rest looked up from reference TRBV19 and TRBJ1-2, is DGGITQSPKYLFRKEGQNVTLSCEQNLNHDAMYWYRQDPGQGLRLIYYSQIVNDFQKGDIAEGYSVSREKKESFPLTVTSAQKNPTAFYLCASSPGTVYGYTFGSGTRLTVV.

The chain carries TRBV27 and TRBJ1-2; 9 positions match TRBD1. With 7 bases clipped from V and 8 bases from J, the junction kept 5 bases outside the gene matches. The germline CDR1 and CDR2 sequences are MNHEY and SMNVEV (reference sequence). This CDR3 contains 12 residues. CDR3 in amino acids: CASKTTGGGYTF. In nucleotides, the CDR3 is TGTGCCAGCAAAACAACAGGGGGCGGCTACACCTTC.

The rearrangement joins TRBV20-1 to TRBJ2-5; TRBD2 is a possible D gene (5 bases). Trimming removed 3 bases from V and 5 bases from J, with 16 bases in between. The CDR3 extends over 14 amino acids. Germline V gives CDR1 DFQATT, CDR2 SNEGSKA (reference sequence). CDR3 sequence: CSASARYPGETQYF. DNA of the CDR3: TGCAGTGCTAGTGCCCGCTATCCGGGGGAGACCCAGTACTTC.

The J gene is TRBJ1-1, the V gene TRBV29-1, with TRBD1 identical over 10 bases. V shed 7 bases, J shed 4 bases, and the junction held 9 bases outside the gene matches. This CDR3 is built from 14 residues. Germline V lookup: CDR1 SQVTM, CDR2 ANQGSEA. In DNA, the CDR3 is TGCAGCGCCATGACAGGGGGCGATAGCACTGAAGCTTTCTTT. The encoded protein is CSAMTGGDSTEAFF.

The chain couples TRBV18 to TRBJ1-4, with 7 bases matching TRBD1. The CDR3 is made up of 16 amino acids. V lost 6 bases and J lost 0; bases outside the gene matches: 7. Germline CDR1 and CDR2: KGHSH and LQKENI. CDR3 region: CASSQQGLATNEKLFF. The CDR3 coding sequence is TGTGCCAGCTCCCAACAGGGGTTGGCAACTAATGAAAAACTGTTTTTT.

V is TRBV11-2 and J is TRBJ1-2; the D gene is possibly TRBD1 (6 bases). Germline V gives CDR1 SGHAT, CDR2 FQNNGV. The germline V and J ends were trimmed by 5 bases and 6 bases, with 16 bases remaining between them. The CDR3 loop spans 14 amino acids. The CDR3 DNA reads TGTGCCAGCAGCCGGATTGCGGACAGACATGGCTACACCTTC. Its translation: CASSRIADRHGYTF.

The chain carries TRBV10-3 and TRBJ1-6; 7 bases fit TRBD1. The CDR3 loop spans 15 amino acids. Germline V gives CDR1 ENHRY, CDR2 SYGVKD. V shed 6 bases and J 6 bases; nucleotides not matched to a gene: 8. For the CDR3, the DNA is TGTGCCATCAGCCCCCGGGACAGCCCTAATTCACCCCTCCACTTT. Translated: CAISPRDSPNSPLHF.